This TCR beta chain was retrieved from a study of shared T cell receptors in the human thymus. Using immunoSEQ multiplex PCR, the repertoire was profiled, and TCRdb retains in-frame clones only, with some absent. The sample includes roughly 660,000 clones, 70% to 90% of them seen just once. The CDR3 loop spans 14 amino acids. This sample also belongs to another study, concerning human thymus T cells. In that study: Corrective cardiac surgery supplied the resected thymus tissue.

The clonotype comes from a boy under two years old with a congenital heart defect. The source material was thymocytes. The chain is built from TRBV21-1 and TRBJ1-1; no check of the table's D call, TRBD1, against the DNA was made. TRBV21-1 constitutes a pseudogene. In DNA form, the CDR3 reads TGTGCCAGCAGTTCGGGACAGTCGAACACTGAAGCTTTCTTT. This encodes CASSSGQSNTEAFF.